The sequence of this T cell receptor (beta chain) was determined in a study of OX40 agonist ivuxolimab in advanced cancers. About the full investigation: Ivuxolimab was a fully human IgG2 agonistic monoclonal antibody targeting the costimulatory receptor OX40 (CD134). Of the approximately 54 patients in dose escalation, 19 had hepatocellular carcinoma, some 15 had melanoma, 9 had renal cell carcinoma and 9 had head and neck cancer. Intravenous ivuxolimab was administered to patients every 2 weeks at six dose levels: 0.01, 0.1, 0.3, 1.5, 3 and 10 mg/kg. The purpose of peripheral TCRbeta sequencing was to test whether ivuxolimab changed TCR sequence diversity and led to clonal T-cell expansion. Three dose-escalation patients achieved partial responses, one with hepatocellular carcinoma and two with cutaneous melanoma. The dose-escalation cohort was approximately 83% male with a mean age of 60 years, ranging from roughly 20 to 80. The monotherapy dose-escalation portion (N ≈ 56 patients) of the phase I ivuxolimab trial is reported in the paper. Patients were allowed to have had prior anti-PD-1, anti-PD-L1 or anti-CTLA-4 therapy, and around 37% of the dose-escalation patients had previously received checkpoint inhibitors. What the work shows at the level of the full study, not this receptor alone: Low levels of normalized T-cell clonal expansion were also seen in some patients who did not respond. After ivuxolimab, more expanded clones were found on average in CD8+ T cells than in CD4+ T cells. The antigen specificity of the peripheral T cells that underwent clonal expansion was not determined. At doses of 0.1 to 3.0 mg/kg, clonal expansion of both CD4+ and CD8+ T cells in blood was seen between baseline and week 6. In the 0.1-3.0 mg/kg groups, partial responders had among the lowest normalized peripheral clonal expansion, particularly in CD8+ T cells.

Comments on this clone: No antigen is known for it. No base qualities exist here, and no much larger clone lies one base off it.

The trial excluded patients who had a history of autoimmune disease or who were on systemic immunosuppression. Peripheral blood for TCR sequencing was drawn from every dose cohort at baseline, at cycle 4 day 1 and at cycle 7 day 1. Samples came from an open-label, multicenter, first-in-human phase I dose-escalation trial of ivuxolimab. Adults with locally advanced or metastatic head and neck squamous cell, hepatocellular, melanoma or renal cell carcinoma were enrolled in the trial. Before TCR sequencing, CD4+ and CD8+ T cells were separately sorted from peripheral blood. For CDR1 and CDR2, the germline V gene lists SGHRS and YFSETQ. The junction carries 3 bases between V and J, which are trimmed by 0 bases and 5 bases respectively. The CDR3 numbers 11 residues from cysteine through phenylalanine. This entry keeps only the CDR3 DNA: 33 bases, framed from base 1. To sequence the TCRbeta CDR3 region, genomic DNA was isolated from the sorted cells. The immunoSEQ Assay was used to sequence the TCRbeta CDR3 regions. Held by TCRdb, this immuneACCESS table contains in-frame sequences only and omits some clones. Under half of the omission traces to an unresolved V gene where checked; the cause of the rest is unknown. Recorded for this sample are some 42,000 clones; 75% to 90% of them occurred a single time. Around 2.5% of the sample belongs to the ten largest clones.

Sequences were derived from CD4+ or CD8+ T cells sorted from blood, sampled in a trial of the OX40 agonist ivuxolimab. This clonotype was sampled from an adult with an advanced solid tumor such as melanoma, head and neck, liver or kidney cancer. The chain links TRBV5-1 with TRBJ2-7; the D segment cannot be called with confidence. The CDR3 here reads CASSLANEQYF. The nucleotide sequence is TGCGCCAGCAGCTTGGCCAACGAGCAGTACTTC. Joined to the reference TRBV5-1 and TRBJ2-7 proteins, this CDR3 gives the full variable domain: KAGVTQTPRYLIKTRGQQVTLSCSPISGHRSVSWYQQTPGQGLQFLFEYFSETQRNKGNFPGRFSGRQFSNSRSEMNVSTLELGDSALYLCASSLANEQYFGPGTRLTVT.